The 26 T cell receptor beta chains below were found in one sample sequenced in a study of T-cell reconstitution after alpha-beta-depleted transplantation in children. Unique molecular identifiers were used to barcode this TCRbeta library. MiXCR, run by TCRdb on the PCR reads, gives a single entry per CDR3 protein. The repertoire holds approximately 490,000 distinct CDR3 sequences, with over 9.5% as singletons. The sequencing used PBMCs, collected before TCRalphabeta/CD19-depleted stem cell transplant. The receptors here all came from a child aged 2-15 years with inherited bone marrow failure, due to receive a stem cell transplant.

This clonotype was seen repeatedly, ten times or more. The chain couples TRBV5-1 to TRBJ2-1, with 8 positions matching TRBD2. The V gene end was trimmed by 2 bases and the J gene end by 5 bases; junction bases not matched to a gene: 6. The CDR3 totals 15 residues. CDR1 and CDR2 (germline): SGHRS, YFSETQ. The CDR3 coding sequence is TGCGCCAGCAGCTTCGTTACTAGCGGAGACAATGAGCAGTTCTTC. It specifies CASSFVTSGDNEQFF.

V and J are TRBV19 and TRBJ2-1; D is unclear. CDR3 size: 13 residues. Between the trimmed V and J ends, which lost 5 bases and 7 bases, there was a span of 12 bases. Germline lookup yields CDR1 LNHDA and CDR2 SQIVND (reference sequence). The CDR3 nucleotides read TGTGCCAGTAGTGCTAGAGACGAGAATGAGCAGTTCTTC. This sequence encodes CASSARDENEQFF. The full variable domain, completed using reference TRBV19 and TRBJ2-1, is DGGITQSPKYLFRKEGQNVTLSCEQNLNHDAMYWYRQDPGQGLRLIYYSQIVNDFQKGDIAEGYSVSREKKESFPLTVTSAQKNPTAFYLCASSARDENEQFFGPGTRLTVL.

At least ten counts were recorded for this clonotype. This chain joins TRBV4-3 and TRBJ1-2; no clear D gene. CDR1 is LGHNA and CDR2 is YSLEER in the germline V gene. Trimming took off 0 bases at V and 4 bases at J, with 15 bases between the two ends. This CDR3 spans 16 amino acids. The CDR3 spells CASSQEYLSGFYGYTF. In DNA, the CDR3 is TGCGCCAGCAGCCAAGAATATCTTAGTGGGTTCTATGGCTACACCTTC.

This clonotype was picked up a small number of times. The chain joins TRBV6-2 or TRBV6-3 to TRBJ1-1, with D uncertain. There are 13 residues in the CDR3. Germline V gene lookup returns CDR1 MNHEY and CDR2 SVGEGT. V was pared by 6 bases and J by 0 bases, with 8 bases between. The CDR3 DNA sequence: TGTGCCAGCAGCAACAATATGAACACTGAAGCTTTCTTT. It is translated as CASSNNMNTEAFF.

The sample holds many counts of this clonotype. The genes are TRBV12-3 or TRBV12-4 and TRBJ2-7, with D maybe TRBD2 (6 bases). The CDR3 sequence is 13 residues long. V was cut by 5 bases and J by 7 bases, with 15 bases left in between. The DNA for the CDR3 is TGTGCCAGCAGTGAGGGACGTGGGGGGGAGCAGTACTTC. Translating it yields CASSEGRGGEQYF.

This sequence joins TRBV19 and TRBJ1-5, with D hard to call. Germline CDR1 reads LNHDA; CDR2 reads SQIVND (reference sequence). The CDR3 runs 14 residues. With 3 bases removed from V and 9 bases from J, the gap between germline ends came to 15 bases. The CDR3 reads CASSIDGRGGPQHF. The CDR3 DNA reads as TGTGCCAGTAGTATTGACGGCCGTGGAGGGCCCCAGCATTTT. Full variable domain (rest looked up from reference TRBV19 and TRBJ1-5): DGGITQSPKYLFRKEGQNVTLSCEQNLNHDAMYWYRQDPGQGLRLIYYSQIVNDFQKGDIAEGYSVSREKKESFPLTVTSAQKNPTAFYLCASSIDGRGGPQHFGDGTRLSIL.

About this clonotype itself: Possible read error: a much larger clone is one base away. The missing conserved phenylalanine or tryptophan at the end of this CDR3 makes a read error likely. Because the CDR3's place on the DNA is in doubt, the DNA is left out and the CDR3 is given as listed by TCRdb. This rearrangement joins TRBV21-1 to TRBJ2-1; TRBD2 reflects the table's D call only, with no check against the DNA. TRBV21-1 is shown as a pseudogene. Counting both end residues, the CDR3 totals 18 amino acids. The chain's CDR3 is CASTTRGTSGSSYNEQFS.

This clonotype was seen repeatedly, ten times or more. The chain combines TRBV4-2 with TRBJ2-7; 12 bases fit TRBD2. Germline values: CDR1 LGHNA, CDR2 YNFKEQ. Trimming removed 2 bases from V and 4 bases from J; junction bases left unmatched: 6. This CDR3 region has 16 residues. CDR3 region: CASSQTAGLAGYEQYF. The CDR3 DNA reads as TGTGCCAGCAGCCAAACTGCGGGACTAGCGGGTTACGAGCAGTACTTC.

Turning to this clonotype: Possible read error: a much larger clone is one base away. The chain joins TRBV11-3 to TRBJ2-1; D gene unclear. This CDR3 region has 12 residues. CDR1 and CDR2 (germline): SGHNT, YENEEA. The CDR3 reads CAGSFIHNEQFF. CDR3 coding DNA: TGTGCCGGCAGCTTCATCCACAATGAGCAGTTCTTC.

V and J are TRBV6-1 and TRBJ2-1; tentatively, D is TRBD1 (6 bases). The CDR3 spans 15 residues. V was shortened by 6 bases and J by 6 bases, with 18 bases between the two germline ends. The germline gives CDR1 MNHNS, CDR2 SASEGT. CDR3 in amino acids: CASSVWGPTGNEQFF. DNA for the CDR3: TGTGCCAGCAGCGTATGGGGTCCGACAGGCAATGAGCAGTTCTTC.

This clonotype was counted only a few times. This chain joins TRBV11-2 and TRBJ2-7; the D gene could be TRBD1 or TRBD2 (6 bases each). Trimming took off 1 base at V and 5 bases at J, with 15 bases between the two ends. The CDR3 runs to 15 residues. Germline V gene sequence: CDR1 SGHAT, CDR2 FQNNGV. This CDR3 is CASSLGDGGLDEQYF. CDR3 coding DNA: TGTGCCAGCAGCTTAGGCGACGGGGGCCTGGACGAGCAGTACTTC.

This clonotype was seen many times. The genes are TRBV27 and TRBJ1-2, with 9 bases fitting TRBD1. Germline assignment: CDR1 MNHEY and CDR2 SMNVEV (reference sequence). The V and J ends lost 1 base and 6 bases, in that order; junction bases with no gene match: 6. The CDR3 contains 15 residues. For the CDR3, the DNA is TGTGCCAGCAGTTTATTCCCGGGACAGGGTAATGGCTACACCTTC. It yields the protein CASSLFPGQGNGYTF.

This clonotype was counted at least ten times. The DNA of the CDR3 is TGTGCCAGCAGCGAGCCGAACACTGAAGCTTTCTTT. Amino acids: CASSEPNTEAFF. This rearrangement joins TRBV7-2 to TRBJ1-1, with D hard to call. The CDR3 has 12 amino acids. The germline gives CDR1 SGHTA, CDR2 FQGNSA. V lost 5 bases and J lost 1, with 5 bases in between.

This clonotype was counted ten times or more. The chain is built from TRBV20-1 and TRBJ2-1; D gene ambiguous. CDR1 is DFQATT, CDR2 SNEGSKA, per germline (reference sequence). This CDR3 has 9 amino acids. V dropped 5 bases and J dropped 10 bases, with 6 bases sitting between them. The CDR3 coding sequence is TGCAGTGCTCCCCGAGAGCAGTTCTTC. It translates to CSAPREQFF.

This clonotype has at least ten counts. The genes are TRBV6-5 and TRBJ2-2, with D hard to call. The germline V gene encodes CDR1 MNHEY and CDR2 SVGAGI. Trimming stripped 0 bases from V and 3 bases from J, with 17 bases between. The CDR3 spans 18 residues. The CDR3 reads CASSYSPFRSAYTGELFF. The CDR3, as DNA: TGTGCCAGCAGTTACTCGCCCTTTAGGTCCGCGTACACCGGGGAGCTGTTTTTT.

This clonotype was counted ten times or more. This CDR3 reads CASSLDGDTSTDTQYF. The DNA for the CDR3 is TGTGCCAGCAGCTTAGATGGGGATACTAGCACAGATACGCAGTATTTT. The J gene is TRBJ2-3, the V gene TRBV7-8; no clear D. Trimming shortened V by 1 base and J by 0 bases, and 11 bases separated the two germline ends. This CDR3 has 16 residues. Germline V gene sequence: CDR1 SGHVS, CDR2 FQNEAQ.

This clonotype was recorded many times. The gene calls are TRBV7-2 and TRBJ1-4; tentatively, D is TRBD1 (5 bases). Trimming took 4 bases from V and 8 from J, leaving 14 bases between them. Germline CDR1 SGHTA, CDR2 FQGNSA. The CDR3 loop spans 14 amino acids. The CDR3 DNA reads TGTGCCAGCAGCTCCCTATCGGGGGGAGAAAAACTGTTTTTT. It yields the protein CASSSLSGGEKLFF.

This clonotype has a count of ten or more. The chain carries TRBV24-1 and TRBJ2-2; no reliable D call. Trimming took 4 bases from V and 10 from J, leaving 15 bases between them. Looked up from germline, CDR1 is KGHDR and CDR2 is SFDVKD. This CDR3 is built from 14 residues. For the CDR3, the DNA is TGTGCCACCAGTGACTCGGACCTAGTCCTGGAGCTGTTTTTT. Protein sequence: CATSDSDLVLELFF.

This clonotype came up a few times. The chain joins TRBV4-3 to TRBJ2-2; D may match TRBD1 or TRBD2 (5 bases each). Germline V gene lookup returns CDR1 LGHNA and CDR2 YSLEER. The CDR3 has 18 amino acids. The V and J ends lost 1 base and 1 base respectively, with 16 bases between them. CDR3 in amino acids: CASSQARHWGWNTGELFF. DNA of the CDR3: TGCGCCAGCAGCCAAGCCCGCCATTGGGGGTGGAACACCGGGGAGCTGTTTTTT.

At least ten counts were recorded for this clonotype. The V and J genes are TRBV27 and TRBJ1-1; D perhaps matches TRBD1 (6 bases). V lost 4 bases to trimming and J lost 1 base, with 10 bases between them. The germline CDR1 and CDR2 sequences are MNHEY and SMNVEV (reference sequence). This CDR3 is built from 14 residues. In DNA form, the CDR3 reads TGTGCCAGCAGTTCGAGACAGGCGAACACTGAAGCTTTCTTT. Protein product: CASSSRQANTEAFF.

This clonotype was found many times. V is TRBV6-5 and J is TRBJ1-1; 9 bases fit TRBD1. The germline V gene encodes CDR1 MNHEY and CDR2 SVGAGI. The CDR3 sequence is 15 residues long. V shed 0 bases and J 3 bases; nucleotides not matched to a gene: 2. The CDR3 loop is CASSYSGTGYTEAFF. The DNA for the CDR3 is TGTGCCAGCAGTTACTCGGGGACAGGGTACACTGAAGCTTTCTTT.

In this sample, this clonotype turned up many times. This chain connects TRBV2 to TRBJ2-4; 8 bases map to TRBD2. Trimming took 6 bases from V and 10 from J; bases not matched to a gene: 5. Germline-derived CDR1 and CDR2 are SNHLY and FYNNEI. This CDR3 is built from 12 residues. The CDR3 here is CASREREWIQYF. Written as DNA, the CDR3 is TGTGCCAGCAGGGAGCGGGAGTGGATTCAGTACTTC. Supplemented by reference TRBV2 and TRBJ2-4, the full variable domain reads EPEVTQTPSHQVTQMGQEVILRCVPISNHLYFYWYRQILGQKVEFLVSFYNNEISEKSEIFDDQFSVERPDGSNFTLKIRSTKLEDSAMYFCASREREWIQYFGAGTRLSVL.

This clonotype appeared many times. The chain is built from TRBV20-1 and TRBJ2-4; the D gene is possibly TRBD2 (6 bases). Trimming took 6 bases from V and 8 from J, leaving 17 bases between them. Germline CDR1 reads DFQATT; CDR2 reads SNEGSKA (reference sequence). The CDR3 is 13 residues long. The CDR3 sequence: CSANIPLADIQYF. The CDR3 DNA sequence: TGCAGTGCCAACATCCCACTAGCAGACATTCAGTACTTC.

This clonotype has at least ten counts. V and J are TRBV7-9 and TRBJ1-2; D gene ambiguous. Between the trimmed V and J ends, which lost 8 bases and 2 bases, there was a span of 12 bases. The CDR3 has 13 residues. Germline V CDR1 and CDR2: SEHNR, FQNEAQ (reference sequence). The CDR3 DNA follows: TGTGCCAGCGGCCGAGATGAAAACTATGGCTACACCTTC. Translation gives CASGRDENYGYTF.

Ten or more counts support this clonotype. The chain links TRBV7-2 to TRBJ1-5; D remains ambiguous. Germline-derived CDR1 and CDR2 are SGHTA and FQGNSA. V shed 5 bases and J shed 0 bases, with 8 bases lying between them. The CDR3 consists of 14 residues. CDR3 in DNA: TGTGCCAGCAGCCAGGACTCTAGCAATCAGCCCCAGCATTTT. Its protein is CASSQDSSNQPQHF.

This clonotype was observed a handful of times. The chain couples TRBV4-3 to TRBJ2-2; 12 bases are shared with TRBD2. The V gene's germline CDR1 is LGHNA and CDR2 YSLEER. V shed 5 bases and J 5 bases; nucleotides not matched to a gene: 3. CDR3 length: 15 amino acids. This CDR3 reads CASSKTSGGTGELFF. The CDR3 DNA sequence: TGCGCCAGCAGCAAAACTAGCGGGGGGACCGGGGAGCTGTTTTTT.